This TCR beta chain was observed in a study of Ad26.COV2.S vaccination and SARS-CoV-2 variants. As for the study in general: Intramuscular Ad26.COV2.S at 5x10^10 or 1x10^11 viral particles.

Sequencing used immunoSEQ multiplex PCR; TCRdb keeps in-frame clones, though not all of them. Of roughly 420,000 clones listed, around nine tenths are singletons. Findings and limits, study-wide: Vaccine recipients showed a spike-specific TCR breadth that was higher than in placebo recipients. The TCR-based breadth and depth measures might underestimate overall T cell responses.

Treatment: roughly 18 received Ad26.COV2.S at low or high dose, single or two shots; 5 received placebo; per-sample allocation not given. At day 63 after the first vaccine or placebo injection, samples were drawn. The CDR3 consists of 13 residues. Germline V CDR1 and CDR2: MNHEY, SMNVEV (reference sequence). V lost 5 bases and J lost 3, with 11 bases in between. Remarks on this clone: Its antigen is still unknown.

The material was peripheral blood, obtained in a trial of Ad26.COV2.S vaccine versus placebo. This clonotype was sampled from a person aged 18-60 years who received the Ad26.COV2.S COVID-19 vaccine or a placebo. This sequence joins TRBV27 and TRBJ2-7; tentatively, D is TRBD2 (7 bases). CDR3 nucleotides: TGTGCCAGCAGTAACAGGGAGGGCTACGAGCAGTACTTC. This gives the protein CASSNREGYEQYF.